The 15 T cell receptor beta chains presented below share a single source sample, sequenced in a study of T cell responses to AZD1222 COVID-19 vaccine. Libraries were prepared by immunoSEQ multiplex PCR; TCRdb keeps only in-frame clonotypes and omits some of them. The sample includes about 94,000 clones, roughly 88% of them seen just once. The specimen comprised peripheral blood, sampled 28 days after the second AZD1222 dose. The receptor set was obtained from an adult who received the AZD1222 COVID-19 vaccine.

This chain links TRBV4-1 with TRBJ2-7; 7 bases are a match to TRBD2. The ends lost 1 base at V and 0 bases at J; junction bases unmatched: 12. Germline CDR1 MGHRA, CDR2 YSYEKL. This CDR3 is 18 amino acids long. CDR3 bases: TGCGCCAGCAGCCAAGGGGGGACGGCTAGCGGCTACTCCTACGAGCAGTACTTC. It yields the protein CASSQGGTASGYSYEQYF.

The CDR3 region has the DNA TGTGCCAGTAGTATTTGGGGGGCTGGGGTGACAGATACGCAGTATTTT. It specifies CASSIWGAGVTDTQYF. The V and J genes are TRBV19 and TRBJ2-3, with D tentatively TRBD1 or TRBD2 (6 bases each). The V and J ends lost 3 bases and 3 bases respectively, with 16 bases between them. CDR1 and CDR2 (germline): LNHDA, SQIVND (reference sequence). CDR3 length: 16 residues.

CDR3 amino acids: CASSLGTSGEDGELFF. The CDR3 coding sequence is TGTGCCAGCAGCCTCGGGACTAGCGGCGAGGACGGGGAGCTGTTTTTT. This chain uses TRBV11-2 with TRBJ2-2, with 11 positions matching TRBD2. The V gene's germline CDR1 is SGHAT and CDR2 FQNNGV. This CDR3 spans 16 amino acids. Trimming cost V 5 bases and J 7 bases; bases outside gene matches: 9.

V usage is TRBV19 and J usage is TRBJ1-1, with D uncertain. The CDR3 length is 14 residues. Germline assignment: CDR1 LNHDA and CDR2 SQIVND (reference sequence). V dropped 7 bases and J dropped 1 base, with 13 bases sitting between them. For the CDR3, the DNA is TGTGCCAGTAACGAAGCTGGTTCGAACACTGAAGCTTTCTTT. It encodes CASNEAGSNTEAFF.

V usage is TRBV10-3 and J usage is TRBJ1-4, with a tentative D call TRBD1 (6 bases). Germline V lookup: CDR1 ENHRY, CDR2 SYGVKD. V dropped 2 bases and J dropped 3 bases, with 13 bases sitting between them. CDR3 size: 16 residues. The CDR3 reads CAISEIRGTSNEKLFF. Here the CDR3 DNA reads TGTGCCATCAGTGAGATAAGGGGGACGTCTAATGAAAAACTGTTTTTT.

V usage is TRBV5-1 and J usage is TRBJ2-5; the match to TRBD1 covers 8 bases. Germline assignment: CDR1 SGHRS and CDR2 YFSETQ. CDR3 length: 16 residues. The J segment lost 4 bases and the V segment lost 1 base, leaving 9 bases of the junction unmatched. CDR3 amino acids: CASSLNTGGNGETQYF. The CDR3 DNA sequence: TGCGCCAGCAGCTTGAACACAGGGGGGAACGGAGAGACCCAGTACTTC.

This chain connects TRBV15 to TRBJ1-2; perhaps TRBD1 as D (6 bases). The length of the CDR3 is 15 residues. Trimming cost V 8 bases and J 4 bases, with 20 bases left between them. The germline V gene encodes CDR1 LNHNV and CDR2 YYDKDF (reference sequence). The CDR3 nucleotides read TGTGCCACCGGGGTACAGGGAAGGCAAGGCTATGGCTACACCTTC. Amino acid sequence: CATGVQGRQGYGYTF.

The chain uses TRBV11-2 and TRBJ2-7; D gene unclear. This CDR3 spans 12 amino acids. Trimming took off 1 base at V and 3 bases at J, with 4 bases between the two ends. Germline V gene sequence: CDR1 SGHAT, CDR2 FQNNGV. CDR3 residues: CASSLALYEQYF. Written as DNA, the CDR3 is TGTGCCAGCAGCTTAGCCCTCTACGAGCAGTACTTC.

The chain is built from TRBV21-1 and TRBJ2-7; TRBD2, the table's D call, was not compared with the DNA. TRBV21-1 is listed as a pseudogene. The CDR3 loop spans 17 amino acids. CDR3 protein: CASSKGFMRDGSYEQYF. CDR3 DNA sequence: TGTGCCAGCAGCAAAGGTTTTATGCGGGACGGCTCCTACGAGCAGTACTTC.

This clone has only one observation. The chain employs TRBV19 and TRBJ2-5; possible D gene TRBD2, 6 bases. V dropped 5 bases and J dropped 4 bases, with 17 bases sitting between them. CDR1 LNHDA and CDR2 SQIVND come from the germline V gene (reference sequence). CDR3 length: 15 amino acids. The CDR3 is CASSLRARGGETQYF. The CDR3, as DNA: TGTGCCAGTAGTCTCCGGGCCCGGGGAGGAGAGACCCAGTACTTC.

The chain combines TRBV25-1 with TRBJ2-5; D is perhaps TRBD1 or TRBD2 (5 bases each). The germline CDR1 and CDR2 sequences are MGHDK and SYGVNS. V was cut by 10 bases and J by 7 bases, with 16 bases left in between. CDR3 length equals 12 residues. Here the CDR3 DNA reads TGTGCCACTCGGGGCTTCCAGGGGACCCAGTACTTC. Amino acids: CATRGFQGTQYF.

The chain links TRBV9 to TRBJ1-1; D might be TRBD1 (6 bases). The V gene's germline CDR1 is SGDLS and CDR2 YYNGEE. CDR3 length: 14 residues. V shed 2 bases and J shed 0 bases, with 8 bases lying between them. CDR3 amino acids: CASSVDSLNTEAFF. The CDR3 DNA sequence: TGTGCCAGCAGCGTGGACAGCTTGAACACTGAAGCTTTCTTT.

This chain uses TRBV7-9 with TRBJ1-5, with TRBD1 identical over 8 bases. V lost 7 bases, J lost 7 bases, and 6 bases stayed unmatched. CDR1 and CDR2 from the germline V gene are SEHNR and FQNEAQ (reference sequence). The CDR3 has 13 residues. This CDR3 reads CASTSQGDQPQHF. DNA of the CDR3: TGTGCCAGCACCTCACAGGGGGACCAGCCCCAGCATTTT. Combining the CDR3 with reference TRBV7-9 and TRBJ1-5 gives the whole variable domain DTGVSQNPRHKITKRGQNVTFRCDPISEHNRLYWYRQTLGQGPEFLTYFQNEAQLEKSRLLSDRFSAERPKGSFSTLEIQRTEQGDSAMYLCASTSQGDQPQHFGDGTRLSIL.

The chain has TRBV10-3 and TRBJ2-3; 8 positions match TRBD2. Per germline, CDR1 ENHRY and CDR2 SYGVKD. The CDR3 runs to 12 residues. V shed 11 bases and J 1 base; nucleotides not matched to a gene: 2. The CDR3, as DNA: TGTGCCGTCGGGAGGGGCACAGATACGCAGTATTTT. Translated: CAVGRGTDTQYF.

This rearrangement joins TRBV5-1 to TRBJ2-5; TRBD1 is a possible D gene (5 bases). V lost 0 bases, J lost 5 bases, and 17 bases lay in between. Germline V gene sequence: CDR1 SGHRS, CDR2 YFSETQ. This CDR3 is built from 16 residues. CDR3 bases: TGCGCCAGCAGCTTGGTCGTGGAGACGGCAGGGGAGACCCAGTACTTC. This codes for CASSLVVETAGETQYF.